One TCR beta chain is described in this entry. This clone's antigen is unknown. The junction does not match germline at one end; this may be a read error. The library came from RT-PCR. For sequencing, an Illumina HiSeq 2500 was employed. In-frame beta chains were kept once TCRdb had trimmed the public reads at Q25 with fastp and called clones with MiXCR. Each CDR3 protein gets just one entry, which takes the most common genes and DNA from the rows behind it. This sample comprises about 500,000 distinct CDR3 sequences, approximately 16% of them detected only once. The ten largest clones add up to 2.5% to 3.5% of the sample. These data belong to a study of response to subunit inactivated influenza vaccine (dated by TCRdb to 2017 to 2018). Background on the whole study: Deep quantitative profiling of the T cell receptor repertoire was used in the study to follow responses to a trivalent subunit inactivated influenza vaccine.

Results and caveats for the whole study, not just this receptor: It was suggested by the authors that each seasonal influenza vaccination may recruit only a limited number of new T cells.

CDR1 and CDR2 were assigned from the germline V gene (reference sequence) as DFQATT and SNEGSKA. From its cysteine to its phenylalanine, the CDR3 spans 16 amino acids. CDR3 DNA only is kept here, 48 bases in frame from base 1. The rearrangement joined TRBV20-1 to TRBJ2-7, with the D assignment possibly TRBD1 or TRBD2, given 5 matching bases for each. This TCR was sampled from a man aged 45-69 years who received an inactivated influenza vaccine. Donor details come from another sample of the same person, matched by shared clones. The sequences come from CD4+ T cells sorted from PBMCs, collected approximately 25 months after vaccination. The DNA is as follows: TGCTGTGCTAGAGGGTACGGAACGGGGACCGAATTTGAGCAGTACTTC. Its translation is CCARGYGTGTEFEQYF.